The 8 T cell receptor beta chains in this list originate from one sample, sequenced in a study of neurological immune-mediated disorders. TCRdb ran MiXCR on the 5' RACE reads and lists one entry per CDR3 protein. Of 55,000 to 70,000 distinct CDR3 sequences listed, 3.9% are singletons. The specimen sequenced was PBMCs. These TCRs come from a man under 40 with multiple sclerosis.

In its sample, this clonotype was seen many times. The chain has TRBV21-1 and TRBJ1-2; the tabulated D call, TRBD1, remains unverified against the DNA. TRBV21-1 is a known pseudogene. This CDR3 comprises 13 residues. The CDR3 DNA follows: TGTGCCAGCAGCCCCCAACAGGGCTATGGCTACACCTTC. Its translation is CASSPQQGYGYTF.

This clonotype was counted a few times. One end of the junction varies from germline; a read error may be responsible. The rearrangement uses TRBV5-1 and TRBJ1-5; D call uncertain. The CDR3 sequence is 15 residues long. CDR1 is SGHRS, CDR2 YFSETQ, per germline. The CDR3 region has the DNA TGCGCCAGCAGCTTGGATTTCGGTGGAAATCAGCCCCAGAATTTT. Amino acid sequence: CASSLDFGGNQPQNF.

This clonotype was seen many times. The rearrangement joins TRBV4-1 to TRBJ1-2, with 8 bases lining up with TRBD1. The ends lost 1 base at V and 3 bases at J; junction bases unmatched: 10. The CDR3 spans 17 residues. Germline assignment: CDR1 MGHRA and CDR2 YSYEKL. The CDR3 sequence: CASSQGTLRDRHYGYTF. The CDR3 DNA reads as TGCGCCAGCAGCCAAGGAACATTGCGGGACAGGCACTATGGCTACACCTTC.

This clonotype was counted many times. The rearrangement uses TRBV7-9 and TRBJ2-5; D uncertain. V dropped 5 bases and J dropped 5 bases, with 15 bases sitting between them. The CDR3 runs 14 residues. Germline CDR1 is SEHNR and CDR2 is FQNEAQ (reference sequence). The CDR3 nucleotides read TGTGCCAGCAGCCGAGTCCTTCTGCAGGAGACCCAGTACTTC. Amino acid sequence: CASSRVLLQETQYF. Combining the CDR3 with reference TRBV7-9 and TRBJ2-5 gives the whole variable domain DTGVSQNPRHKITKRGQNVTFRCDPISEHNRLYWYRQTLGQGPEFLTYFQNEAQLEKSRLLSDRFSAERPKGSFSTLEIQRTEQGDSAMYLCASSRVLLQETQYFGPGTRLLVL.

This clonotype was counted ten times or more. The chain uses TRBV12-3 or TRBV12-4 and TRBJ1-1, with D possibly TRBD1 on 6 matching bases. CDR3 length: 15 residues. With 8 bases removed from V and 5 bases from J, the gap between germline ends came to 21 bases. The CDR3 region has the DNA TGTGCCAGCTTAAAGGGGGGGGGTGGGATGACTGAAGCTTTCTTT. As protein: CASLKGGGGMTEAFF.

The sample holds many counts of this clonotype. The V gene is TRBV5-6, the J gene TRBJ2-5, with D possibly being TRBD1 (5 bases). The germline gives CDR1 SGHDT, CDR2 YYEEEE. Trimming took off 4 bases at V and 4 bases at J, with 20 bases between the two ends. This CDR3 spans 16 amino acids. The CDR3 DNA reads TGTGCCAGCAGCATCCTATTGGGGCCACGTGGAGAGACCCAGTACTTC. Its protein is CASSILLGPRGETQYF.

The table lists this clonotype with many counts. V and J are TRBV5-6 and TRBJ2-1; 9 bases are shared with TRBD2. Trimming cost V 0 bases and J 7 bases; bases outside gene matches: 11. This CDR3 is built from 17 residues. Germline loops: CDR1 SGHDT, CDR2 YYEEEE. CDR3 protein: CASSLEEISGGWNEQFF. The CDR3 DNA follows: TGTGCCAGCAGCTTGGAAGAGATTAGCGGGGGTTGGAATGAGCAGTTCTTC.

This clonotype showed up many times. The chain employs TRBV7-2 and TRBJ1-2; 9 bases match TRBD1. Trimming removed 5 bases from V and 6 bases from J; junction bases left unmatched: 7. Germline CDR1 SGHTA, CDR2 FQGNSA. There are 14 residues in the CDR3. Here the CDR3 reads CASSLRTGEHGYTF. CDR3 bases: TGTGCCAGCAGCCTGCGGACAGGGGAGCATGGCTACACCTTC.